This T cell receptor beta chain was retrieved from a study of control samples from healthy donors and cancer patients. This table comes from immunoSEQ multiplex PCR, and its TCRdb copy is limited to in-frame clones, with some not included. The profile shows roughly 150,000 clones, around 86% of them singletons. Sequenced: blood. This TCR derives from a man aged 30 to 45 in good health.

CDR3: CASSGIGGVDEKLFF. In DNA, the CDR3 is TGTGCCAGCAGCGGGATAGGGGGTGTTGATGAAAAACTGTTTTTT. This chain joins TRBV9 and TRBJ1-4; maybe TRBD1 (6 bases). The CDR3 spans 15 residues. V lost 3 bases, J lost 6 bases, and 15 bases lay in between. Germline CDR1 SGDLS, CDR2 YYNGEE. The variable domain in full, completed from reference TRBV9 and TRBJ1-4, reads DSGVTQTPKHLITATGQRVTLRCSPRSGDLSVYWYQQSLDQGLQFLIQYYNGEERAKGNILERFSAQQFPDLHSELNLSSLELGDSALYFCASSGIGGVDEKLFFGSGTQLSVL.